This record concerns one T cell receptor beta chain sequence. The target antigen is unknown. Method: immunoSEQ multiplex PCR; TCRdb's copy keeps in-frame clones and lacks some. The table records around 2.3 million clones, 90% to 96% of them present only once. After removal of 1 base from V and 2 bases from J, the junction contained 4 bases not matched to a gene. The germline V gene has CDR1 SGHNT and CDR2 YYREEE (reference sequence). The CDR3 contains 16 residues. This specimen comes from a study of shared clonotypes between healthy human individuals. Points from the study as a whole: The study generally estimated greater richness for naive than memory subsets. Only blood underwent sampling, and tissue repertoires likely differ. Around 5% of naive CD4 clonotypes were shared across several donors. Represented genetic and exposure-history diversity was restricted by having few donors.

The clonotype was recovered from a young man in good health. Sequenced input: naive CD4+ T cells sorted from blood. Subset described: CD45RA+ positively selected. This rearrangement joins TRBV5-4 to TRBJ2-7, with 12 bases lining up with TRBD1. CDR3 nucleotides: TGTGCCAGCAGCTTGAATCGGGACAGGGGGCCCTACGAGCAGTACTTC. Residues: CASSLNRDRGPYEQYF.